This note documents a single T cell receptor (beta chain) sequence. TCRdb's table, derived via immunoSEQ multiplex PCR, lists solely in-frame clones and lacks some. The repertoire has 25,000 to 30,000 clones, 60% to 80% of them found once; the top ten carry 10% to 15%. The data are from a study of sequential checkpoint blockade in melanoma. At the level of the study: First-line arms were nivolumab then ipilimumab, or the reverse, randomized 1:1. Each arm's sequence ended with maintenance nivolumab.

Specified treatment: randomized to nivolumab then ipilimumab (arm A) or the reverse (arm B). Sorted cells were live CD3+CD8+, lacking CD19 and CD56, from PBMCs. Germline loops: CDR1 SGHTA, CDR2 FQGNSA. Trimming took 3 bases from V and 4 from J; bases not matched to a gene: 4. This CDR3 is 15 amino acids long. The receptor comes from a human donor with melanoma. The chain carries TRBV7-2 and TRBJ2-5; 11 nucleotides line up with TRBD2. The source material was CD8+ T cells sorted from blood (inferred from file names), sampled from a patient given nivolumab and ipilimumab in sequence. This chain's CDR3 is CASSFYSGGAETQYF. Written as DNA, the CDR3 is TGTGCCAGCAGCTTCTATAGCGGGGGGGCAGAGACCCAGTACTTC.